A single sample gave rise to the 20 T cell receptor beta chains below, sequenced in a study of OX40 agonist ivuxolimab in advanced cancers. Method: immunoSEQ multiplex PCR; TCRdb's copy keeps in-frame clones and lacks some. The sample consists of around 91,000 clones, 75% to 90% of them appearing once. The sample was CD4+ or CD8+ T cells sorted from blood, taken in a trial of the OX40 agonist ivuxolimab. Receptor source: an adult with an advanced solid tumor such as melanoma, head and neck, liver or kidney cancer.

The sample holds one count of this clone. V is TRBV28 and J is TRBJ2-5; a possible D gene is TRBD1 (5 bases). In germline, CDR1 is MDHEN, CDR2 SYDVKM. This CDR3 is built from 13 residues. The V end lost 3 bases, the J end lost 4 bases, and 9 bases lay between the germline ends. The CDR3 nucleotides read TGTGCCAGCAGTTTGACAGCCTCAGAGACCCAGTACTTC. It codes for CASSLTASETQYF.

In nucleotides, the CDR3 is TGCGCCAGCCGAGACGCTACGTATTTCACAGATACGCAGTATTTT. Translating it yields CASRDATYFTDTQYF. The V and J genes are TRBV5-1 and TRBJ2-3; D unclear. Trimming removed 7 bases from V and 2 bases from J, with 17 bases in between. The CDR3 sequence is 15 residues long. The germline gives CDR1 SGHRS, CDR2 YFSETQ. The full variable domain, with the rest looked up from reference TRBV5-1 and TRBJ2-3, is KAGVTQTPRYLIKTRGQQVTLSCSPISGHRSVSWYQQTPGQGLQFLFEYFSETQRNKGNFPGRFSGRQFSNSRSEMNVSTLELGDSALYLCASRDATYFTDTQYFGPGTRLTVL.

This chain links TRBV6-5 with TRBJ2-1; 7 bases fit TRBD1. Germline V gene sequence: CDR1 MNHEY, CDR2 SVGAGI. The CDR3 spans 15 residues. The ends lost 2 bases at V and 6 bases at J; junction bases unmatched: 7. Here the CDR3 reads CASSYGTVIGNEQFF. CDR3 sequence (DNA): TGTGCCAGCAGTTACGGGACAGTTATAGGCAATGAGCAGTTCTTC.

V gene TRBV7-9 combines with J gene TRBJ1-1; tentative D call: TRBD1 (5 bases). Germline V gene sequence: CDR1 SEHNR, CDR2 FQNEAQ (reference sequence). Trimming removed 5 bases from V and 1 base from J, with 8 bases in between. This CDR3 spans 13 amino acids. In DNA form, the CDR3 reads TGTGCCAGCAGCCGAGGACAGAACACTGAAGCTTTCTTT. Its translation: CASSRGQNTEAFF.

This chain uses TRBV5-1 with TRBJ1-3; 7 nucleotides match TRBD1. The trim removed 7 bases at V and 0 bases at J, leaving 7 bases unmatched. Germline loops: CDR1 SGHRS, CDR2 YFSETQ. This CDR3 has 15 amino acids. The DNA of the CDR3 is TGCGCCAGCCAGGGGGGGGCGAGCTCTGGAAACACCATATATTTT. Its translation: CASQGGASSGNTIYF.

The V and J genes are TRBV27 and TRBJ1-2; D call uncertain. In germline, CDR1 is MNHEY, CDR2 SMNVEV (reference sequence). V shed 8 bases and J shed 6 bases, with 16 bases lying between them. This CDR3 has 13 amino acids. In DNA form, the CDR3 reads TGTGCCAGCTCAGCCGGTATGGGCCATGGCTACACCTTC. This encodes CASSAGMGHGYTF.

The chain uses TRBV29-1 and TRBJ1-3; 8 positions agree with TRBD1. V lost 8 bases to trimming and J lost 9 bases; unmatched junction nucleotides: 12. This CDR3 has 13 amino acids. Germline CDR1 and CDR2: SQVTM and ANQGSEA. CDR3 nucleotides: TGCAGCATAACGGGACAGGCAACATCCACCATATATTTT. This codes for CSITGQATSTIYF.

The CDR3: CASSGGRNTEAFF. CDR3 nucleotide sequence: TGTGCCAGCAGCGGCGGGCGGAACACTGAAGCTTTCTTT. The J gene is TRBJ1-1, the V gene TRBV5-4; D uncertain. Germline V lookup: CDR1 SGHNT, CDR2 YYREEE (reference sequence). The CDR3 length is 13 residues. V was trimmed by 4 bases and J by 1 base, leaving 8 bases between them.

The chain is built from TRBV18 and TRBJ1-4; no clear D gene. Trimming removed 3 bases from V and 0 bases from J, with 11 bases in between. Germline V gives CDR1 KGHSH, CDR2 LQKENI. The CDR3 runs to 16 residues. The CDR3 region has the DNA TGTGCCAGCTCACCTTACAGCCCCTCAACTAATGAAAAACTGTTTTTT. As protein: CASSPYSPSTNEKLFF.

This clone is medium-sized. The V gene is TRBV10-1, the J gene TRBJ1-6, with unresolved D. The CDR3 has 21 amino acids. Trimming cost V 10 bases and J 10 bases, with 41 bases left between them. Germline CDR1 WNHNN, CDR2 SYGVQD (reference sequence). The CDR3: CAIQHRDSSPIGLISLSPLHF. For the CDR3, the DNA is TGCGCCATTCAACACCGGGATTCTTCCCCTATCGGGCTGATCAGCTTATCACCCCTCCACTTT.

This clone appeared once. The gene calls are TRBV10-3 and TRBJ2-1, with 8 positions matching TRBD1. The CDR3 consists of 15 residues. With V trimmed by 5 bases and J by 4 bases, 7 bases remained unmatched. Germline V gives CDR1 ENHRY, CDR2 SYGVKD. The CDR3 sequence is CAISPDRGQYNEQFF. CDR3 in DNA: TGTGCCATCAGTCCCGACAGGGGTCAATACAATGAGCAGTTCTTC.

This clone appeared a few times. The chain recombines TRBV7-2 with TRBJ2-7, with 10 bases identical to TRBD1. The CDR3 covers 16 residues. Germline CDR1 SGHTA, CDR2 FQGNSA. V shed 4 bases and J 6 bases; nucleotides not matched to a gene: 12. CDR3 nucleotide sequence: TGTGCCAGCAGCTCGGCCGGGACAGGGGTGCGGCTCGAGCAGTACTTC. Protein: CASSSAGTGVRLEQYF.

The V gene is TRBV29-1, the J gene TRBJ2-1, with 8 bases matching TRBD1. CDR3 length: 13 residues. Trimming at V came to 6 bases and at J to 3 bases, leaving 4 bases not matched to a gene. CDR1 SQVTM and CDR2 ANQGSEA come from the germline V gene. For the CDR3, the DNA is TGCAGCGTGGAGGGACAGGTCTACAATGAGCAGTTCTTC. This sequence encodes CSVEGQVYNEQFF.

This clone has just a few counts. This chain joins TRBV6-5 and TRBJ2-5; D is possibly TRBD2 (6 bases). V dropped 10 bases and J dropped 2 bases, with 17 bases sitting between them. CDR1 MNHEY and CDR2 SVGAGI come from the germline V gene. CDR3 length equals 14 residues. Here the CDR3 DNA reads TGTGCCACCTCCAACACGGGGGTTCAAGAGACCCAGTACTTC. This gives the protein CATSNTGVQETQYF.

V gene TRBV5-1 combines with J gene TRBJ1-1, with 9 bases fitting TRBD1. V was pared by 4 bases and J by 4 bases, with 8 bases of the junction left unmatched. Germline V gene sequence: CDR1 SGHRS, CDR2 YFSETQ. There are 15 residues in the CDR3. Here the CDR3 reads CASSPSPQGATEAFF. Here the CDR3 DNA reads TGCGCCAGCAGCCCCAGTCCACAGGGGGCCACTGAAGCTTTCTTT.

There are a few counts of this clone. The chain is built from TRBV18 and TRBJ2-7; the match to TRBD1 covers 12 bases. CDR1 and CDR2 (germline): KGHSH, LQKENI. V gave up 3 bases and J gave up 6 bases; unmatched junction bases: 9. This CDR3 has 16 amino acids. DNA for the CDR3: TGTGCCAGCTCACCCACCCGGGACAGGGGGCAGCGCGAGCAGTACGTC. It is translated as CASSPTRDRGQREQYV.

This clone came up once. The chain couples TRBV4-1 to TRBJ2-2, with TRBD1 matching 8 bases. There are 15 residues in the CDR3. Germline V lookup: CDR1 MGHRA, CDR2 YSYEKL. Trimming cost V 2 bases and J 7 bases; bases outside gene matches: 6. Here the CDR3 DNA reads TGCGCCAGCAGCCAACGCAGGGGGCAGGTCGGGGAGCTGTTTTTT. The encoded protein is CASSQRRGQVGELFF.

The chain recombines TRBV19 with TRBJ1-1; D perhaps matches TRBD1 (6 bases). CDR3 length: 13 residues. With 4 bases removed from V and 4 bases from J, the gap between germline ends came to 10 bases. The germline V gene has CDR1 LNHDA and CDR2 SQIVND (reference sequence). The CDR3 DNA reads TGTGCCAGTAGTACAGGGGTTTCCACTGAAGCTTTCTTT. Translating gives CASSTGVSTEAFF.

This chain links TRBV9 with TRBJ2-5; 8 positions agree with TRBD1. With 3 bases clipped from V and 5 bases from J, the junction kept 9 bases outside the gene matches. CDR3 length equals 15 residues. Germline V CDR1 and CDR2: SGDLS, YYNGEE. The CDR3 loop reads CASSAKTGARETQYF. For the CDR3, the DNA is TGTGCCAGCAGCGCAAAGACAGGGGCCCGGGAGACCCAGTACTTC. Full variable domain (missing parts from reference TRBV9 and TRBJ2-5): DSGVTQTPKHLITATGQRVTLRCSPRSGDLSVYWYQQSLDQGLQFLIQYYNGEERAKGNILERFSAQQFPDLHSELNLSSLELGDSALYFCASSAKTGARETQYFGPGTRLLVL.

This chain links TRBV2 with TRBJ2-1; 9 bases line up with TRBD2. V shed 5 bases, J shed 9 bases, and the junction held 8 bases outside the gene matches. This CDR3 is 14 amino acids long. The germline CDR1 and CDR2 sequences are SNHLY and FYNNEI. The CDR3 DNA sequence: TGTGCCAGCAGTACGGGACTAGCCTCTTCTGAGCAGTTCTTC. Its translation: CASSTGLASSEQFF.